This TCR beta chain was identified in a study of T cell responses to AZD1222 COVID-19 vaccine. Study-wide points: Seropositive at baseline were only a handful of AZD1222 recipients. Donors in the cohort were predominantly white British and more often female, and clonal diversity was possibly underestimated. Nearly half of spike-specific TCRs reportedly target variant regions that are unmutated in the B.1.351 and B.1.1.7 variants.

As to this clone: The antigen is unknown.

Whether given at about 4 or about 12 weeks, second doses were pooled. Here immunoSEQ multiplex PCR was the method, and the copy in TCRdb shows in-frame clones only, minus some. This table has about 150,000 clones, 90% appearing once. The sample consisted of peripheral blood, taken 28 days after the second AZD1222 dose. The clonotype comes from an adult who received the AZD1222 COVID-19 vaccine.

CDR3 sequence reads: CASSIIGGGPHEQYF. The CDR3 bases are TGTGCCAGTAGTATAATTGGGGGAGGGCCGCACGAGCAGTACTTC. The chain has TRBV19 and TRBJ2-7; 7 nucleotides line up with TRBD2. CDR1 and CDR2 from the germline V gene are LNHDA and SQIVND (reference sequence). With 2 bases clipped from V and 5 bases from J, the junction kept 9 bases outside the gene matches. The CDR3 is 15 amino acids.